These 17 T cell receptor beta chains share one sample of origin, sequenced in a study of TIL therapy for anti-PD-1-resistant metastatic lung cancer. The libraries were made with immunoSEQ v3. The repertoire was sequenced with immunoSEQ multiplex PCR; TCRdb's copy has only in-frame clones and lacks some. The sample contains about 60,000 clones, more than 75% of which appear only once. Described time point: pre-treatment sample, taken before nivolumab and TIL therapy. The source material was blood, sampled at baseline. The receptors stem from a person aged 25-85 years with non-small cell lung cancer.

This chain connects TRBV4-2 to TRBJ2-3; D call uncertain. Germline-derived CDR1 and CDR2 are LGHNA and YNFKEQ. This CDR3 region has 13 residues. The V and J ends lost 1 base and 5 bases respectively, with 7 bases between them. The CDR3 DNA reads TGTGCCAGCAGCCAAGCAGCCGGAGATACGCAGTATTTT. Amino acid sequence: CASSQAAGDTQYF.

For the CDR3, the DNA is TGCGCCAGCTCGTACAGGGACTACGAGCAGTACTTC. This encodes CASSYRDYEQYF. The chain combines TRBV10-2 with TRBJ2-7; weak D call: TRBD1 (6 bases). Germline values: CDR1 WSHSY, CDR2 SAAADI. V lost 8 bases to trimming and J lost 3 bases, with 11 bases between them. The CDR3 covers 12 residues.

The chain joins TRBV19 to TRBJ1-5, with 7 bases identical to TRBD1. This CDR3 has 16 residues. The germline V gene encodes CDR1 LNHDA and CDR2 SQIVND (reference sequence). The junction had 10 bases not matched to a gene; V was cut back by 7 bases and J by 1 base. The CDR3 loop is CASTYTRTGSNQPQHF. The CDR3 DNA reads TGTGCCAGTACCTATACCCGGACAGGAAGCAATCAGCCCCAGCATTTT.

The CDR3 DNA reads as TGCGCCAGCAGCTTGGAGGTCGATTCACCCCTCCACTTT. Protein product: CASSLEVDSPLHF. The chain joins TRBV5-1 to TRBJ1-6; D is undetermined. The CDR3 is 13 amino acids. V shed 0 bases and J shed 8 bases, with 6 bases lying between them. The germline gives CDR1 SGHRS, CDR2 YFSETQ.

This chain connects TRBV20-1 to TRBJ1-1; TRBD1 aligns across 7 bases. V lost 7 bases and J lost 4; bases outside the gene matches: 3. Looked up from germline, CDR1 is DFQATT and CDR2 is SNEGSKA (reference sequence). The CDR3 length is 11 residues. In DNA, the CDR3 is TGCAGTGTTTACAGGGGCACTGAAGCTTTCTTT. Protein sequence: CSVYRGTEAFF.

The chain recombines TRBV12-3 or TRBV12-4 with TRBJ1-1; D is undetermined. This CDR3 comprises 12 residues. The V gene lost 6 bases and the J gene lost 1 base, with 6 bases spanning the gap. Written as DNA, the CDR3 is TGTGCCAGCAGCTCAGGGAACACTGAAGCTTTCTTT. Translated: CASSSGNTEAFF.

The V gene is TRBV9, the J gene TRBJ1-1; 9 nucleotides agree with TRBD1. Trimming at V came to 3 bases and at J to 4 bases, leaving 4 bases not matched to a gene. The CDR3 covers 14 residues. Germline V gives CDR1 SGDLS, CDR2 YYNGEE. This CDR3 reads CASSGGQGGTEAFF. CDR3 in DNA: TGTGCCAGCAGCGGGGGACAGGGAGGCACTGAAGCTTTCTTT.

The chain couples TRBV7-7 to TRBJ2-7; TRBD1 matches 11 bases. The CDR3 contains 15 residues. With 5 bases clipped from V and 6 bases from J, the junction kept 9 bases outside the gene matches. From germline, CDR1 is SSHAT and CDR2 FNYEAQ (reference sequence). The CDR3 loop is CASSPRTGGKSEQYF. As DNA, the CDR3 is TGTGCCAGCAGCCCCAGGACAGGGGGCAAATCCGAGCAGTACTTC.

This chain's CDR3 is CASSGSLAGGTDTQYF. The CDR3 nucleotides are TGTGCCAGCAGTGGGTCCCTAGCGGGAGGCACAGATACGCAGTATTTT. The genes are TRBV6-1 and TRBJ2-3; 10 nucleotides line up with TRBD2. Germline CDR1 is MNHNS and CDR2 is SASEGT. This CDR3 has 16 residues. V shed 4 bases, J shed 1 base, and the junction held 5 bases outside the gene matches.

V usage is TRBV21-1 and J usage is TRBJ1-5; TRBD1, the table's D call, lacks a check against the DNA. TRBV21-1 is termed a pseudogene. This CDR3 contains 12 residues. The CDR3 sequence: CASIQRGRGEHF. CDR3 DNA: TGTGCCAGCATCCAGAGGGGGCGAGGAGAGCATTTT.

V and J are TRBV27 and TRBJ2-1; TRBD2 matches 7 bases. CDR1 is MNHEY and CDR2 is SMNVEV in the germline V gene (reference sequence). This CDR3 region has 16 residues. Germline trimming cut 5 bases from V and 7 bases from J; bases unmatched to any gene: 14. The CDR3 DNA reads as TGTGCCAGCAGTCCCCTTCCAGCGGGATTATCAAATGAGCAGTTCTTC. This sequence encodes CASSPLPAGLSNEQFF.

V and J are TRBV5-1 and TRBJ1-2, with D perhaps TRBD1 (5 bases). The CDR3 has 14 amino acids. Germline V lookup: CDR1 SGHRS, CDR2 YFSETQ. V lost 4 bases to trimming and J lost 2 bases, with 12 bases between them. The CDR3 bases are TGCGCCAGCAGCACCCCGGGGGAGAACTATGGCTACACCTTC. This codes for CASSTPGENYGYTF.

The DNA of the CDR3 is TGTGCCAGCAGCTCTGGGGCGACCACTGAAGCTTTCTTT. Translation: CASSSGATTEAFF. This chain links TRBV5-5 with TRBJ1-1; D is possibly TRBD1 (5 bases). CDR1 is SGHKS, CDR2 YYEKEE, per germline (reference sequence). The ends were cut back, 3 bases at V and 4 bases at J, with 10 bases in the middle. This CDR3 has 13 amino acids.

This chain connects TRBV15 to TRBJ1-2; D is undetermined. The CDR3 contains 13 residues. Germline CDR1 is LNHNV and CDR2 is YYDKDF (reference sequence). V lost 8 bases and J 0 bases, leaving 10 bases between the germline ends. For the CDR3, the DNA is TGTGCCACCGAGGCCCAGACTAACTATGGCTACACCTTC. Its protein is CATEAQTNYGYTF.

On this clone: An end of the junction differs from the germline gene, which may be a read error. The V and J genes are TRBV27 and TRBJ1-4, with D possibly being TRBD1 (5 bases). Germline CDR1 reads MNHEY; CDR2 reads SMNVEV (reference sequence). This CDR3 spans 10 amino acids. This CDR3 reads CASRSRGTVF. CDR3 DNA: TGTGCCAGCAGGTCGAGGGGAACTGTTTTT.

The CDR3 DNA follows: TGTGCCAGCAGACCCGAGGACAGGCTTAAGGAGTACTTC. Amino acids: CASRPEDRLKEYF. V and J are TRBV6-5 and TRBJ2-7; TRBD1 matches at 7 bases. This CDR3 has 13 amino acids. Trimming at V came to 6 bases and at J to 11 bases, leaving 13 bases not matched to a gene. Per the germline V gene, CDR1 is MNHEY and CDR2 is SVGAGI.

In its sample, this clone was seen once. V and J are TRBV9 and TRBJ1-4; 7 bases align to TRBD1. Looked up from germline, CDR1 is SGDLS and CDR2 is YYNGEE. The CDR3 sequence is 15 residues long. Trimming took 3 bases from V and 4 from J; bases not matched to a gene: 6. The CDR3 sequence is CASSARGAINEKLFF. In DNA, the CDR3 is TGTGCCAGCAGCGCCAGGGGGGCTATTAATGAAAAACTGTTTTTT. Complete variable domain (other parts from reference TRBV9 and TRBJ1-4): DSGVTQTPKHLITATGQRVTLRCSPRSGDLSVYWYQQSLDQGLQFLIQYYNGEERAKGNILERFSAQQFPDLHSELNLSSLELGDSALYFCASSARGAINEKLFFGSGTQLSVL.